One and the same sample provided the 15 T cell receptor beta chains below, sequenced in a study of T cell repertoires in cytomegalovirus infection. TCRdb re-called the reads through MiXCR, storing one row per CDR3 protein. The table shows about 890,000 distinct CDR3 sequences, with 30% to 40% occurring only once. These receptors have no known antigen. This sample comprised cultured CD8+ T cells from PBMCs, obtained from culture after CMV antigen stimulation. The receptors here all came from a human donor in good health (CMV status not recorded). Some clones in this sample may be carry-over from other donors' samples.

The rearrangement uses TRBV10-3 and TRBJ1-1, with 7 bases aligning to TRBD1. In germline, CDR1 is ENHRY, CDR2 SYGVKD. Trimming took 6 bases from V and 2 from J; bases not matched to a gene: 9. This CDR3 region has 15 residues. The CDR3 coding sequence is TGTGCCATCAGGATCATCAGGGGGGCAAACACTGAAGCTTTCTTT. Translating it yields CAIRIIRGANTEAFF.

The chain recombines TRBV10-3 with TRBJ1-2; no clear D. Per germline, CDR1 ENHRY and CDR2 SYGVKD. There are 11 residues in the CDR3. The V end lost 6 bases, the J end lost 4 bases, and 6 bases lay between the germline ends. CDR3 region: CAIRVSYGYTF. The DNA of the CDR3 is TGTGCCATCAGAGTGAGCTATGGCTACACCTTC.

J is TRBJ2-3 and V is TRBV10-3, with D perhaps matching TRBD1 (5 bases). This CDR3 spans 16 amino acids. Germline V gene lookup returns CDR1 ENHRY and CDR2 SYGVKD. V was trimmed by 6 bases and J by 0 bases, leaving 16 bases between them. Here the CDR3 DNA reads TGTGCCATCAGCAGCCTGAAGGACACTAGCACAGATACGCAGTATTTT. Translated: CAISSLKDTSTDTQYF.

This clonotype was counted a few times. V gene TRBV7-6 combines with J gene TRBJ1-6; TRBD1 matches 10 bases. Germline CDR1 and CDR2: SGHVS and FNYEAQ. The CDR3 loop spans 17 amino acids. V was pared by 0 bases and J by 9 bases, with 8 bases of the junction left unmatched. The CDR3 DNA sequence: TGTGCCAGCAGCTTAGCGAGACAGGGGGCGATTGGTTCACCCCTCCACTTT. Its protein product is CASSLARQGAIGSPLHF.

This clonotype showed up many times. The chain uses TRBV7-9 and TRBJ2-7; TRBD1 agrees at 10 bases. The ends lost 5 bases at V and 2 bases at J; junction bases unmatched: 12. The germline V gene has CDR1 SEHNR and CDR2 FQNEAQ (reference sequence). The CDR3 covers 17 residues. CDR3 in DNA: TGTGCCAGCAGCGATCGGACGGGGGGGACAGGGGCCTACGAGCAGTACTTC. Protein: CASSDRTGGTGAYEQYF.

This clonotype came up a few times. This chain connects TRBV7-6 to TRBJ2-1, with D tentatively TRBD1 (6 bases). This CDR3 has 14 residues. The V end lost 5 bases, the J end lost 8 bases, and 16 bases lay between the germline ends. Per germline, CDR1 SGHVS and CDR2 FNYEAQ. The CDR3 protein is CASSHATGLYEQFF. The CDR3 DNA follows: TGTGCCAGCAGCCACGCAACAGGGTTGTATGAGCAGTTCTTC. The complete variable domain, with remaining parts taken from reference TRBV7-6 and TRBJ2-1, reads GAGVSQSPRYKVTKRGQDVALRCDPISGHVSLYWYRQALGQGPEFLTYFNYEAQQDKSGLPNDRFSAERPEGSISTLTIQRTEQRDSAMYRCASSHATGLYEQFFGPGTRLTVL.

In DNA form, the CDR3 reads TGTGCCAGCAGATCTTACGACAGGGGGGATGCCTATGGCTACACCTTC. Translation gives CASRSYDRGDAYGYTF. This chain connects TRBV7-8 to TRBJ1-2; 9 nucleotides agree with TRBD1. This CDR3 is built from 16 residues. Trimming cost V 6 bases and J 4 bases; bases outside gene matches: 12. Germline-derived CDR1 and CDR2 are SGHVS and FQNEAQ.

This clonotype was picked up one time. This sequence may be a read error, since a much larger clone differs from it by one base. J is TRBJ2-2 and V is TRBV7-9; perhaps TRBD2 as D (5 bases). This CDR3 is 15 amino acids long. Germline assignment: CDR1 SEHNR and CDR2 FQNEAQ (reference sequence). V lost 1 base and J lost 6, with 12 bases in between. As DNA, the CDR3 is TGTGCCAGCAGCTTAGGGGCTAGCACCGCCGGGGAGCTGTTTTTT. Protein product: CASSLGASTAGELFF.

The table lists this clonotype with a few counts. The V gene is TRBV6-2 or TRBV6-3, the J gene TRBJ2-2, with D tentatively TRBD1 (6 bases). With 2 bases removed from V and 0 bases from J, the gap between germline ends came to 16 bases. This CDR3 is 18 amino acids long. In germline, CDR1 is MNHEY, CDR2 SVGEGT. The CDR3 nucleotides read TGTGCCAGCAGTTACCTCCCGGACAGAGTACCGAACACCGGGGAGCTGTTTTTT. Amino acid sequence: CASSYLPDRVPNTGELFF.

The chain uses TRBV6-2 or TRBV6-3 and TRBJ2-7, with 8 bases identical to TRBD1. Germline CDR1 is MNHEY and CDR2 is SVGEGT. The V segment lost 8 bases and the J segment 3 bases; nucleotides outside the gene matches: 6. The CDR3 totals 13 residues. CDR3 loop: CASCQGAFYEQYF. CDR3 in DNA: TGTGCCAGCTGCCAGGGGGCCTTCTACGAGCAGTACTTC.

J is TRBJ1-4 and V is TRBV4-3, with 7 bases that match TRBD1. Germline CDR1 LGHNA, CDR2 YSLEER. Unmatched junction bases numbered 7, after V lost 2 bases and J lost 7 bases. This CDR3 has 15 amino acids. The chain's CDR3 is CASSQPTGDTEKLFF. In nucleotides, the CDR3 is TGCGCCAGCAGCCAACCCACAGGGGATACTGAAAAACTGTTTTTT.

The rearrangement uses TRBV6-1 and TRBJ2-2; D is undetermined. CDR3 size: 14 residues. The V gene lost 6 bases and the J gene lost 6 bases, with 14 bases spanning the gap. Germline lookup yields CDR1 MNHNS and CDR2 SASEGT. DNA of the CDR3: TGTGCCAGCAGCGGACCCATCGCCCCCGGGGAGCTGTTTTTT. Its protein product is CASSGPIAPGELFF.

This clonotype showed up just a few times. The gene calls are TRBV5-5 and TRBJ2-7; D perhaps matches TRBD1 (6 bases). Trimming removed 4 bases from V and 3 bases from J, with 14 bases in between. Per the germline V gene, CDR1 is SGHKS and CDR2 is YYEKEE (reference sequence). This CDR3 is built from 14 residues. The CDR3 DNA sequence: TGTGCCAGCAGCCCATTAGGACAGAACTACGAGCAGTACGTC. It is translated as CASSPLGQNYEQYV.

This clonotype has ten or more counts. The chain links TRBV7-8 to TRBJ2-3; 13 nucleotides line up with TRBD2. This CDR3 comprises 16 residues. Germline V gives CDR1 SGHVS, CDR2 FQNEAQ. V lost 6 bases, J lost 6 bases, and 9 bases stayed unmatched. As DNA, the CDR3 is TGTGCCAGCAGTTTACTAGCGGGGGGGCCGACTGATACGCAGTATTTT. Encoded protein: CASSLLAGGPTDTQYF.

The rearrangement joins TRBV7-9 to TRBJ1-5; 7 bases are a match to TRBD1. The CDR3 contains 16 residues. Germline trimming cut 4 bases from V and 5 bases from J; bases unmatched to any gene: 11. Per the germline V gene, CDR1 is SEHNR and CDR2 is FQNEAQ (reference sequence). The CDR3 DNA is TGTGCCAGCAGCTCTAGGACCCGGGACAGCGATCAGCCCCAGCATTTT. Its translation: CASSSRTRDSDQPQHF.